These 11 T cell receptor beta chains share one sample of origin, sequenced in a study of T cell responses to AZD1222 COVID-19 vaccine. The method was immunoSEQ multiplex PCR; TCRdb's version includes in-frame clones alone and lacks a portion of them. This repertoire shows 85,000 to 120,000 clones, 84% found once; its top ten account for approximately 17%. The sequenced sample was peripheral blood, obtained on day 0 of AZD1222 vaccination. The receptors come from an adult in good health.

The chain is built from TRBV10-3 and TRBJ1-1, with a tentative D call TRBD1 (5 bases). Germline V gives CDR1 ENHRY, CDR2 SYGVKD. This CDR3 comprises 11 residues. V lost 6 bases to trimming and J lost 4 bases, with 6 bases between them. The CDR3 DNA follows: TGTGCCATCAGGAGGGGCACTGAAGCTTTCTTT. This encodes CAIRRGTEAFF.

The genes are TRBV6-2 or TRBV6-3 and TRBJ1-5; no reliable D call. Looked up from germline, CDR1 is MNHEY and CDR2 is SVGEGT. This CDR3 comprises 13 residues. The V end lost 2 bases, the J end lost 6 bases, and 8 bases lay between the germline ends. The DNA for the CDR3 is TGTGCCAGCAGTTACGAAGGGATTCAGCCCCAGCATTTT. Translating gives CASSYEGIQPQHF.

The chain couples TRBV7-8 to TRBJ1-2; the match to TRBD1 covers 7 bases. With V trimmed by 1 base and J by 6 bases, 5 bases remained unmatched. There are 14 residues in the CDR3. Per the germline V gene, CDR1 is SGHVS and CDR2 is FQNEAQ. The CDR3 here is CASSLVPGQHGYTF. The CDR3 DNA reads as TGTGCCAGCAGCTTAGTTCCGGGACAGCATGGCTACACCTTC.

V gene TRBV18 combines with J gene TRBJ1-6, with D perhaps matching TRBD1 (5 bases). Trimming stripped 6 bases from V and 10 bases from J, with 13 bases between. The CDR3 totals 13 residues. CDR1 and CDR2 from the germline V gene are KGHSH and LQKENI. Here the CDR3 reads CASSQGDGSPLHF. The DNA of the CDR3 is TGTGCCAGCTCCCAGGGTGACGGCTCACCCCTCCACTTT. Full variable domain (missing parts from reference TRBV18 and TRBJ1-6): NAGVMQNPRHLVRRRGQEARLRCSPMKGHSHVYWYRQLPEEGLKFMVYLQKENIIDESGMPKERFSAEFPKEGPSILRIQQVVRGDSAAYFCASSQGDGSPLHFGNGTRLTVT.

The genes are TRBV4-2 and TRBJ2-2; D not resolved. The CDR3 is made up of 15 amino acids. CDR1 and CDR2 from the germline V gene are LGHNA and YNFKEQ. Deletions cut 0 bases from V and 4 bases from J, with 9 bases between. The CDR3 sequence: CASSQDRPPTGELFF. CDR3 in DNA: TGTGCCAGCAGCCAAGATAGGCCTCCCACCGGGGAGCTGTTTTTT.

V usage is TRBV3-1 (or the pseudogene TRBV3-2) and J usage is TRBJ1-5; no reliable D call. The CDR3 is 12 residues long. V was clipped by 1 base and J by 7 bases, with 5 bases between them. Per the germline V gene, CDR1 is LGHDT and CDR2 is YNNKEL (reference sequence). CDR3 coding DNA: TGTGCCAGCAGCCAAGGCTACCAGCCCCAGCATTTT. It encodes CASSQGYQPQHF.

The chain employs TRBV7-2 and TRBJ1-1, with D uncertain. The V and J ends lost 6 bases and 0 bases respectively, with 11 bases between them. CDR3 size: 14 residues. Germline CDR1 reads SGHTA; CDR2 reads FQGNSA. DNA of the CDR3: TGTGCCAGCAGTCCTGTTTCTATGAACACTGAAGCTTTCTTT. It is translated as CASSPVSMNTEAFF.

Notes on this clone: The conserved phenylalanine or tryptophan normally closing the CDR3 is absent here, so this likely arose from a read error. The DNA is omitted, as the CDR3 cannot be located on it reliably, and the CDR3 follows TCRdb's listing. The V and J genes are TRBV5-6 and TRBJ2-7; no DNA check was done on the table's D call, TRBD2. CDR1 and CDR2 (germline): SGHDT, YYEEEE. The CDR3 has 14 residues if both end residues are counted. This CDR3 reads CARGGYRPSGIRYL.

V gene TRBV13 combines with J gene TRBJ2-3; D not certain. The V end was cut by 1 base, the J end by 6 bases, with 2 bases between. The CDR3 is 11 amino acids. Germline V gene sequence: CDR1 PRHDT, CDR2 FYEKMQ (reference sequence). CDR3 sequence (DNA): TGTGCCAGCAGCTTAGCGGATACGCAGTATTTT. Protein product: CASSLADTQYF.

This clone was found once. The chain has TRBV6-6 and TRBJ1-1; the match to TRBD1 covers 7 bases. Germline values: CDR1 MNHNY, CDR2 SVGAGI (reference sequence). There are 14 residues in the CDR3. The J segment lost 1 base and the V segment lost 5 bases, leaving 4 bases of the junction unmatched. As DNA, the CDR3 is TGTGCCAGCAGTAGACAGGGTTGGAACACTGAAGCTTTCTTT. Its translation is CASSRQGWNTEAFF.

The chain links TRBV5-5 to TRBJ1-1; possibly TRBD1 for D (6 bases). CDR3 size: 15 residues. V lost 0 bases, J lost 5 bases, and 14 bases lay in between. Germline CDR1 and CDR2: SGHKS and YYEKEE (reference sequence). CDR3 sequence: CASSLGRGPGTEAFF. CDR3 DNA sequence: TGTGCCAGCAGCTTGGGGCGGGGGCCGGGTACTGAAGCTTTCTTT.